The rows below give T cell receptor beta chains drawn from one sample of a study of PD-1 blockade in classical Hodgkin lymphoma. The data were produced by immunoSEQ multiplex PCR, yet TCRdb's version contains in-frame clones alone and is incomplete. The repertoire holds some 30,000 clones, with approximately 85% as singletons. The sequenced sample was CD4+ T cells from blood, obtained before the fourth cycle of nivolumab. The receptors stem from a human donor with classical Hodgkin lymphoma. CDR3s include the opening cysteine and the closing phenylalanine or tryptophan. Fields, in order: CDR3 length, V gene, J gene, clone size, D gene, CDR3 protein, CDR3 DNA. D genes are given only for firm matches. Clone size is given for some rows only: seen once, a few or many times, or a class if the clone is expanded.

16,TRBV4-2,TRBJ2-5,.,TRBD2,CASSQDLSGSRKTQYF,TGTGCCAGCAGCCAAGATCTTAGCGGGAGTAGAAAGACCCAGTACTTC
19,TRBV4-2,TRBJ2-7,.,.,CASSHADRGSGRTPYEQYF,TGTGCCAGCAGCCACGCGGACAGGGGCAGCGGGAGAACCCCCTACGAGCAGTACTTC
14,TRBV6-5,TRBJ1-1,.,.,CASSPDLTSPRAFF,TGTGCCAGCAGTCCAGACCTTACCTCTCCCCGAGCTTTCTTT
14,TRBV5-1,TRBJ1-1,.,.,CASSLGQPNTEAFF,TGCGCCAGCAGCTTGGGACAGCCGAACACTGAAGCTTTCTTT
16,TRBV19,TRBJ2-3,.,TRBD2,CASSIGAGEATDTQYF,TGTGCCAGTAGTATTGGGGCGGGAGAAGCCACAGATACGCAGTATTTT
14,TRBV11-3,TRBJ2-7,.,.,CASSPLRGSYEQYF,TGTGCCAGCAGCCCCCTTAGGGGCTCCTACGAGCAGTACTTC
14,TRBV5-1,TRBJ1-2,once,TRBD1,CASSLVGGSYGYTF,TGCGCCAGCAGCTTGGTAGGGGGCAGCTATGGCTACACCTTC
14,TRBV14,TRBJ1-4,.,TRBD1,CASSLGQGYEKLFF,TGTGCCAGCAGCCTGGGACAGGGATATGAAAAACTGTTTTTT
15,TRBV18,TRBJ2-7,.,.,CASSPPPDVPYEQYF,TGTGCCAGCTCACCACCGCCGGACGTCCCCTACGAGCAGTACTTC
16,TRBV5-1,TRBJ1-5,.,.,CASSGPDAILHQPQHF,TGCGCCAGCAGCGGGCCGGACGCGATCCTCCATCAACCCCAGCATTTT
12,TRBV29-1,TRBJ1-3,few,TRBD1,CSAGQPGNTIYF,TGCAGCGCGGGACAGCCTGGAAACACCATATATTTT
13,TRBV5-1,TRBJ2-1,.,.,CASRRTEYNEQFF,TGCGCCAGCAGAAGGACAGAGTACAATGAGCAGTTCTTC
16,TRBV4-1,TRBJ2-2,.,TRBD1,CASSQTGGRNTGELFF,TGCGCCAGCAGCCAAACAGGGGGAAGGAACACCGGGGAGCTGTTTTTT
13,TRBV7-6,TRBJ1-1,.,.,CASSVDSNTEAFF,TGTGCCAGCAGCGTAGATTCGAACACTGAAGCTTTCTTT
15,TRBV19,TRBJ2-4,.,.,CASTITGASQNIQYF,TGTGCCAGTACCATTACGGGAGCTAGCCAAAACATTCAGTACTTC
14,TRBV6-6,TRBJ2-7,.,.,CASQRGRDTYEQYF,TGTGCCAGCCAAAGGGGCCGTGACACCTACGAGCAGTACTTC
12,TRBV7-2,TRBJ1-2,.,.,CASSTLGLGYTF,TGTGCCAGCAGCACCCTAGGCCTTGGCTACACCTTC
13,TRBV5-6,TRBJ1-2,few,TRBD1,CASSLTGAVGYTF,TGTGCCAGCAGCTTAACAGGGGCTGTTGGCTACACCTTC
21,TRBV4-3,TRBJ2-6,.,.,CASSQGITGIMSVSGANVLTF,TGCGCCAGCAGCCAAGGTATTACAGGAATAATGAGCGTCTCTGGGGCCAACGTCCTGACTTTC
15,TRBV18,TRBJ1-2,.,.,CASSPGGRANYGYTF,TGTGCCAGCTCACCAGGAGGTAGAGCTAACTATGGCTACACCTTC
13,TRBV28,TRBJ2-7,.,TRBD1,CASARDSTYEQYF,TGTGCCAGCGCCCGGGACAGTACCTACGAGCAGTACTTC
18,TRBV28,TRBJ1-2,.,TRBD1,CASSLWGDRAPANYGYTF,TGTGCCAGCAGTTTATGGGGGGACAGGGCCCCAGCTAACTATGGCTACACCTTC
16,TRBV27,TRBJ2-3,.,.,CASRSISGGDTDTQYF,TGTGCCAGCAGGTCAATTAGCGGAGGGGACACAGATACGCAGTATTTT
14,TRBV27,TRBJ2-7,few,.,CASSFVDSSYEQYF,TGTGCCAGCAGTTTCGTGGACTCCTCCTACGAGCAGTACTTC
17,TRBV5-1,TRBJ1-4,.,TRBD1,CASSLEATGASWEKLFF,TGCGCCAGCAGCTTGGAGGCGACAGGGGCTTCCTGGGAAAAACTGTTTTTT
12,TRBV28,TRBJ2-7,few,.,CASSSGLYEQYF,TGTGCCAGCAGTAGCGGGCTATACGAGCAGTACTTC
17,TRBV5-1,TRBJ2-4,.,.,CASSPTLRSGAKNIQYF,TGCGCCAGCAGCCCGACGCTCCGTTCGGGTGCCAAAAACATTCAGTACTTC
16,TRBV4-1,TRBJ1-2,.,.,CASSQVGTDSLGGYTF,TGCGCCAGCAGCCAAGTCGGGACGGATTCCCTAGGTGGCTACACCTTC
15,TRBV18,TRBJ2-1,.,.,CASSRGQGKDNEQFF,TGTGCCAGCTCAAGGGGCCAGGGGAAGGACAATGAGCAGTTCTTC
19,TRBV6-9,TRBJ2-1,.,TRBD2,CASTLRLAGGPIFNNEQFF,TGTGCCAGCACCCTCAGACTAGCGGGAGGGCCGATTTTCAACAATGAGCAGTTCTTC
14,TRBV5-4,TRBJ2-7,.,TRBD2,CASSLGLADYEQYF,TGTGCCAGCAGCCTCGGACTAGCGGACTACGAGCAGTACTTC
13,TRBV11-3,TRBJ2-7,.,.,CASSSGASYEQYF,TGTGCCAGCAGCTCAGGGGCCTCCTACGAGCAGTACTTC
18,TRBV5-1,TRBJ2-3,few,TRBD2,CASSLGNNGLAVTDTQYF,TGCGCCAGCAGCTTGGGGAATAATGGACTAGCGGTAACAGATACGCAGTATTTT
14,TRBV6-5,TRBJ2-1,.,.,CASTAGDGYNEQFF,TGTGCCAGCACCGCCGGGGACGGATACAATGAGCAGTTCTTC
16,TRBV11-3,TRBJ2-3,.,TRBD2,CASSLGWGGSTDTQYF,TGTGCCAGCAGCTTAGGATGGGGGGGGAGCACAGATACGCAGTATTTT
14,TRBV5-1,TRBJ2-7,.,.,CASSGEGRSYEQYF,TGCGCCAGCAGCGGTGAGGGACGATCCTACGAGCAGTACTTC
15,TRBV27,TRBJ1-1,.,.,CASSQSHTGNTEAFF,TGTGCCAGCAGTCAATCTCATACAGGAAACACTGAAGCTTTCTTT
15,TRBV5-5,TRBJ2-7,.,TRBD2,CASSEGLAESYEQYF,TGTGCCAGCAGCGAGGGACTAGCGGAGAGCTACGAGCAGTACTTC